This T cell receptor (beta chain) was observed in a study of CD8+ T cells in alopecia areata. Per the germline V gene, CDR1 is SQVTM and CDR2 is ANQGSEA. This CDR3 contains 16 residues. The V segment lost 7 bases and the J segment 7 bases; nucleotides outside the gene matches: 15. cDNA reverse transcribed from extracted RNA served as the sequencing template. Generated by immunoSEQ multiplex PCR, the TCRdb table keeps only in-frame clones and is missing some. The table includes 150,000 to 200,000 clones, just under 60% detected once. The V gene is TRBV29-1, the J gene TRBJ1-5; 11 bases are shared with TRBD1. The origin of this receptor is a human donor with alopecia areata. The sample in question was CD4+ T cells sorted from blood, obtained at week 0. The CDR3 region is CSAAIGQGAPNQPQHF. The CDR3 DNA is TGCAGCGCGGCTATAGGACAGGGGGCGCCGAACCAGCCCCAGCATTTT.